This TCR beta chain was retrieved from a study of beta chain features in type 1 diabetes. Study observations and caveats: Any HLA-type effect on TCRB rearrangement remained unresolved here. Significant though moderate, a shortening of TCRB CDR3s appeared in all four CD4+ subsets of Type 1 diabetes patients.

Points on this clone: Its antigen is still unknown.

Blood was collected once per donor into heparin, averaging about 100 mL. Purity exceeding 98% was reached by all sorted populations. The sequenced template was cDNA made from the entire isolated RNA. TCRdb keeps only in-frame clones here, not all; method: immunoSEQ multiplex PCR. Of fewer than 70,000 clones in the sample, 55% to 75% were seen once. The clonotype was recovered from a woman in her twenties or thirties with type 1 diabetes. The specimen sequenced was stem cell memory CD4+ T cells from blood.

The CDR3 region has the DNA TGTGCCTGGAGTGAGGGGGGGGTGGGTTTGCACACTGAAGCTTTCTTT. It specifies CAWSEGGVGLHTEAFF. The chain uses TRBV30 and TRBJ1-1, with D possibly matching TRBD1 (6 bases). V was pared by 1 base and J by 3 bases, with 18 bases between. This CDR3 contains 16 residues. The germline V gene has CDR1 GTSNPN and CDR2 SVGIG (reference sequence).